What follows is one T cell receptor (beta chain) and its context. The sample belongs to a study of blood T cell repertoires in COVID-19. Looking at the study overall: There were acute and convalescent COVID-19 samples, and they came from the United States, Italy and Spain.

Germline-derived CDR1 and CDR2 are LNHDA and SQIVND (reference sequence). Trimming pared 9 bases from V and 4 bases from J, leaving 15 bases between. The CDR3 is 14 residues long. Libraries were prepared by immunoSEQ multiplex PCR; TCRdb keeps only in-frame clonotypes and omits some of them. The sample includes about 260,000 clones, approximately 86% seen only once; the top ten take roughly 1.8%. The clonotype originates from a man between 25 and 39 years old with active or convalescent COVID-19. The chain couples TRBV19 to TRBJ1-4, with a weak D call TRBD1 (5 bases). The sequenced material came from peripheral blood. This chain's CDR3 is CASNKWGVNEKLFF. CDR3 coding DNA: TGTGCCAGCAACAAATGGGGGGTTAATGAAAAACTGTTTTTT. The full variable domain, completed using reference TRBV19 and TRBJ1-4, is DGGITQSPKYLFRKEGQNVTLSCEQNLNHDAMYWYRQDPGQGLRLIYYSQIVNDFQKGDIAEGYSVSREKKESFPLTVTSAQKNPTAFYLCASNKWGVNEKLFFGSGTQLSVL.